This TCR beta chain comes out of a study of OX40 agonist ivuxolimab in advanced cancers. General notes on the study: The costimulatory receptor OX40 (CD134) was targeted by ivuxolimab, a fully human IgG2 agonistic monoclonal antibody. Intravenous ivuxolimab was administered to patients every 2 weeks at six dose levels: 0.01, 0.1, 0.3, 1.5, 3 and 10 mg/kg. Among the 52 dose-escalation patients, about 19 had hepatocellular carcinoma, around 15 melanoma, 9 renal cell carcinoma and 9 head and neck cancer. In the dose-escalation cohort, 82.7% of patients were male, and the mean age was around 60 years, with a range of about 23 to 85. Patients were allowed to have had prior anti-PD-1, anti-PD-L1 or anti-CTLA-4 therapy, and approximately 40% of the dose-escalation patients had been treated with checkpoint inhibitors. Partial responses occurred in three dose-escalation patients, of whom one had hepatocellular carcinoma and two had cutaneous melanoma. The point of sequencing TCRbeta in the periphery was to test whether ivuxolimab changed TCR sequence diversity and drove clonal T-cell expansion. The paper describes the monotherapy dose-escalation part (N of about 47 patients) of the phase I trial of ivuxolimab.

Overall results and qualifications from the work: At doses of 0.1 to 3.0 mg/kg, clonal expansion of both CD4+ and CD8+ T cells in blood was seen between baseline and week 6. After ivuxolimab, CD8+ T cells had more expanded clones than CD4+ T cells on average. Low levels of normalized T-cell clonal expansion were also seen in some patients who did not respond. In the 0.1-3.0 mg/kg groups, partial responders had among the lowest normalized peripheral clonal expansion, particularly in CD8+ T cells. The antigen specificity of the peripheral T cells that underwent clonal expansion was not determined.

The germline V gene provides CDR1 MNHEY and CDR2 SVGAGI. V loses 5 bases, J loses 7 bases, and the germline ends lie 11 bases apart. From its cysteine to its phenylalanine, the CDR3 spans 12 amino acids. The kept DNA is CDR3 alone, 36 bases in frame from the first base. In this sample, this clone turned up once. Its antigen is currently not known. Base qualities are missing; no much larger clone stands one base away. Patients with a history of autoimmune disease or receiving systemic immunosuppression were excluded from the trial. Peripheral blood for TCR sequencing was collected from all dose cohorts at baseline, on cycle 4 day 1, and on cycle 7 day 1. The samples were taken from a phase I, first-in-human, multicenter, open-label dose-escalation trial of ivuxolimab. The trial enrolled adults with locally advanced or metastatic head and neck squamous cell, hepatocellular, melanoma or renal cell carcinoma. Before TCR sequencing, CD4+ and CD8+ T cells were separately sorted from peripheral blood.

For sequencing of the TCRbeta CDR3 region, genomic DNA was extracted from the sorted cells. The immunoSEQ Assay was used for sequencing of TCRbeta CDR3 regions. The table comes from immuneACCESS by way of TCRdb, which keeps in-frame sequences with V and J called. Part of the clones is missing from these tables; in studies checked, under half for an unresolved V gene and the rest for unknown reasons. The sample data list fewer than 100,000 clones, and roughly 89% of these were observed just once. The ten largest make up about 0.5% of the sample. Rearrangement joined TRBV6-5 to TRBJ1-1, with no confidently assigned D gene. This sequence originates from an adult with an advanced solid tumor such as melanoma, head and neck, liver or kidney cancer. The material was CD4+ or CD8+ T cells sorted from blood, obtained in a trial of the OX40 agonist ivuxolimab. Read as DNA, the sequence is TGTGCCAGCAGTCAGGTATCCTATGAAGCTTTCTTT. The resulting protein is CASSQVSYEAFF.